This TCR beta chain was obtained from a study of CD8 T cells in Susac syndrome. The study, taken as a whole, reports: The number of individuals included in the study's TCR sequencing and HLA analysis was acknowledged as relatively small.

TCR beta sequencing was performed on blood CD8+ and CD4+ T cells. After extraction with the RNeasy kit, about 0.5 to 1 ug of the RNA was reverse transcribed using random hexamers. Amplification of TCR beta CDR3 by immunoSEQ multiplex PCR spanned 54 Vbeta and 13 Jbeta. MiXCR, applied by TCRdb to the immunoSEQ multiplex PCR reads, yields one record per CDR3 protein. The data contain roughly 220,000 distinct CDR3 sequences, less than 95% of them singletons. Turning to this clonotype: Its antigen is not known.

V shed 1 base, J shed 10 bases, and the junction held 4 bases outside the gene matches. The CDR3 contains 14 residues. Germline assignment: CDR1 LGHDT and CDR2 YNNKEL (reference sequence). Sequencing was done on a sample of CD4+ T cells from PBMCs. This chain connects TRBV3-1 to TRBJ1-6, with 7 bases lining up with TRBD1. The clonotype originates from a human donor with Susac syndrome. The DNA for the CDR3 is TGTGCCAGCAGCCAAGTGGCAGGGGGGTCACCCCTCCACTTT. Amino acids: CASSQVAGGSPLHF.